This entry lists 7 T cell receptor beta chains sequenced from one sample in a study of cytomegalovirus exposure and HLA in healthy donors (dated by TCRdb to the late 2010s). Libraries were prepared through the immunoSEQ multiplex PCR assay. For the multiplex PCR, a mixture combining 60 forward primers for TCR Vbeta segments and 13 reverse primers for TCR Jbeta segments was used. In its TCRdb copy, this immuneACCESS table keeps in-frame sequences only and misses some clones. Where compared with another copy, unresolved V genes explain less than half of these, and the others have no known cause. This sample holds over 200,000 clones; 70% to 85% were observed only once. Clones ranked in the top ten supply roughly 0.58% of the sample. Sequencing was performed on PBMCs. All receptors derive from a woman between 40 and 55 years old in good health and CMV-seronegative.

The genes are TRBV2 and TRBJ1-2; 7 nucleotides align to TRBD1. Per the germline V gene, CDR1 is SNHLY and CDR2 is FYNNEI. V gave up 0 bases and J gave up 8 bases; unmatched junction bases: 9. The CDR3 extends over 15 amino acids. CDR3 in amino acids: CASSEAPRQGEGYTF. The CDR3 DNA sequence: TGTGCCAGCAGTGAAGCGCCTCGGCAGGGGGAGGGCTACACCTTC.

The rearrangement links TRBV4-2 to TRBJ2-2; possible D gene TRBD1, 7 bases. The V gene's germline CDR1 is LGHNA and CDR2 YNFKEQ. This CDR3 is built from 16 residues. Trimming took 3 bases from V and 5 from J, leaving 16 bases between them. The CDR3 protein is CASSHEGGGKTGELFF. CDR3 sequence (DNA): TGTGCCAGCAGCCATGAAGGGGGCGGGAAGACCGGGGAGCTGTTTTTT.

The chain is built from TRBV29-1 and TRBJ1-2; 10 bases are a match to TRBD1. J gave up 6 bases and V 6 bases, and 19 bases lay outside the gene matches. The CDR3 covers 17 residues. Looked up from germline, CDR1 is SQVTM and CDR2 is ANQGSEA. Here the CDR3 DNA reads TGCAGCGTCGAGGGGGGACAGGGGAAAAGGACCGGGCATGGCTACACCTTC. It specifies CSVEGGQGKRTGHGYTF.

CDR3 nucleotide sequence: TGTGCCCGTTCTAGCGGGGGACCCTACGAGCAGTACTTC. Its protein is CARSSGGPYEQYF. The V gene is TRBV30, the J gene TRBJ2-7; 10 nucleotides match TRBD2. Germline V CDR1 and CDR2: GTSNPN, SVGIG (reference sequence). This CDR3 is 13 amino acids long. Germline trimming cut 8 bases from V and 2 bases from J; bases unmatched to any gene: 6.

This chain links TRBV5-5 with TRBJ2-3, with D unclear. The CDR3 runs to 12 residues. With 4 bases removed from V and 6 bases from J, the gap between germline ends came to 9 bases. Germline V lookup: CDR1 SGHKS, CDR2 YYEKEE (reference sequence). The CDR3 protein is CASSHGVDTQYF. The CDR3 coding sequence is TGTGCCAGCAGCCACGGAGTGGATACGCAGTATTTT.

The chain recombines TRBV7-2 with TRBJ1-5; 10 bases align to TRBD1. V dropped 5 bases and J dropped 6; count of bases not matched to a gene: 4. The CDR3 covers 14 residues. Germline CDR1 SGHTA, CDR2 FQGNSA. CDR3 sequence: CASSRGQGFQPQHF. In nucleotides, the CDR3 is TGTGCCAGCAGCAGGGGACAGGGGTTTCAGCCCCAGCATTTT.

The rearrangement links TRBV7-9 to TRBJ2-3; D not resolved. The germline gives CDR1 SEHNR, CDR2 FQNEAQ (reference sequence). The CDR3 is made up of 14 amino acids. Trimming took off 5 bases at V and 5 bases at J, with 14 bases between the two ends. Written as DNA, the CDR3 is TGTGCCAGCAGCACCCGGAGTTTCGGAGATACGCAGTATTTT. Protein: CASSTRSFGDTQYF.